The 3 T cell receptor beta chains presented below share a single source sample, sequenced in a study of Ad26.COV2.S vaccination and SARS-CoV-2 variants. Sequenced by immunoSEQ multiplex PCR; TCRdb stores in-frame clones only, minus some. The data contain 400,000 to 450,000 clones, over 80% of them singletons. The treatment denotes: 19 received Ad26.COV2.S at low or high dose, single or two shots; several received placebo; per-sample allocation not given. The samples date from day 63 after the first vaccine or placebo injection. The sample was peripheral blood, taken in a trial of Ad26.COV2.S vaccine versus placebo. These receptors all come from a person aged 18-60 years who received the Ad26.COV2.S COVID-19 vaccine or a placebo.

This clone was counted a few times. V is TRBV28 and J is TRBJ1-2; D uncertain. Germline-derived CDR1 and CDR2 are MDHEN and SYDVKM. V gave up 5 bases and J gave up 13 bases, with 20 bases separating them. CDR3 length equals 13 residues. The CDR3 coding sequence is TGTGCCAGCAGTCGCGGATCCGGGATAGGATCCACCTTC. Its protein is CASSRGSGIGSTF.

J is TRBJ1-6 and V is TRBV6-5, with D unclear. The CDR3 runs 16 residues. Per germline, CDR1 MNHEY and CDR2 SVGAGI. Trimming cost V 0 bases and J 1 base, with 7 bases left between them. The CDR3 sequence: CASSYSESSYNSPLHF. The CDR3 DNA is TGTGCCAGCAGTTACTCGGAATCTTCCTATAATTCACCCCTCCACTTT.

This chain links TRBV4-1 with TRBJ2-1, with TRBD2 matching 8 bases. Germline V gene lookup returns CDR1 MGHRA and CDR2 YSYEKL. This CDR3 comprises 15 residues. The trim removed 4 bases at V and 10 bases at J, leaving 12 bases unmatched. For the CDR3, the DNA is TGCGCCAGCAGCCCCCGGGGTAGCGGGGACGGCGAGCAGTTCTTC. Amino acids: CASSPRGSGDGEQFF.